A selection of T cell receptor beta chains follows, all from one sample in a study of OX40 agonist ivuxolimab in advanced cancers. The table came from immunoSEQ multiplex PCR; TCRdb's copy has only in-frame clones and leaves some out. This table has fewer than 85,000 clones, less than 85% appearing once. The source was CD4+ or CD8+ T cells sorted from blood, collected in a trial of the OX40 agonist ivuxolimab. The receptors stem from an adult with an advanced solid tumor such as melanoma, head and neck, liver or kidney cancer. Both conserved end residues are part of each CDR3. D genes are given only for firm matches. Part of the rows lack a size; the others show once, few, many or a class for expanded clones.

clone size	V gene	J gene	D gene	CDR3 protein	CDR3 DNA
.	TRBV6-6	TRBJ2-2	.	CASNPTPRGTGELFF	TGTGCCAGCAACCCGACGCCCCGGGGAACCGGGGAGCTGTTTTTT
.	TRBV25-1	TRBJ2-1	.	CASLAPLATSSYNEQFF	TGTGCCAGCCTGGCACCTCTAGCGACGAGCTCCTACAATGAGCAGTTCTTC
.	TRBV28	TRBJ1-3	.	CASSSPGESGNTIYF	TGTGCCAGCAGTTCCCCAGGGGAATCCGGAAACACCATATATTTT
.	TRBV6-4	TRBJ2-2	.	CASSENQGTGELFF	TGTGCCAGCAGTGAAAATCAGGGCACCGGGGAGCTGTTTTTT
.	TRBV30	TRBJ1-2	.	CALAGGTGGYTF	TGTGCGCTAGCGGGGGGGACTGGTGGCTACACCTTC
.	TRBV7-9	TRBJ2-5	TRBD2	CASSSTGGGETQYF	TGTGCCAGCAGCTCCACGGGGGGAGGAGAGACCCAGTACTTC
.	TRBV29-1	TRBJ2-7	TRBD1	CSVGGTGSYEQYF	TGCAGCGTTGGGGGGACAGGGTCCTACGAGCAGTACTTC
.	TRBV18	TRBJ2-5	.	CASSPYGPGETQYF	TGTGCCAGCTCACCCTACGGGCCGGGGGAGACCCAGTACTTC
.	TRBV19	TRBJ1-1	TRBD1	CASSDEGGRTEAFF	TGTGCCAGTAGTGACGAAGGGGGCCGGACTGAAGCTTTCTTT
.	TRBV19	TRBJ1-2	.	CASQTADTSYGYTF	TGTGCCAGTCAAACCGCGGACACTTCCTATGGCTACACCTTC
.	TRBV10-3	TRBJ1-1	.	CAISEHTRGDPEAFF	TGTGCCATCAGCGAACATACTCGAGGAGATCCTGAAGCTTTCTTT
.	TRBV11-2	TRBJ1-6	.	CASSPGSYNSPLHF	TGTGCCAGCAGTCCGGGGTCCTATAATTCACCCCTCCACTTT
.	TRBV7-2	TRBJ2-3	TRBD2	CASSPPGGGTDTQYF	TGTGCCAGCAGCCCCCCCGGGGGGGGCACAGATACGCAGTATTTT
.	TRBV4-2	TRBJ1-5	.	CASSQTQGHNQPQHF	TGTGCCAGCAGCCAGACCCAGGGGCACAATCAGCCCCAGCATTTT
few	TRBV20-1	TRBJ2-3	.	CSASLGASYF	TGCAGTGCTAGCCTGGGGGCATCGTATTTT
.	TRBV6-4	TRBJ1-5	.	CASIKTDSTPPQPQHF	TGTGCCAGCATTAAGACGGACAGTACTCCGCCTCAGCCCCAGCATTTT
.	TRBV6-5	TRBJ1-5	TRBD1	CASSQQGESNQPQHF	TGTGCCAGCAGTCAACAGGGGGAAAGCAATCAGCCCCAGCATTTT
.	TRBV18	TRBJ1-3	TRBD1	CASSPSGTGSGNTIYF	TGTGCCAGCTCACCCTCTGGGACAGGGTCTGGAAACACCATATATTTT
few	TRBV7-2	TRBJ2-7	.	CASSPGPPPYYYEQYF	TGTGCCAGCAGCCCCGGGCCACCGCCCTACTACTACGAGCAGTACTTC
.	TRBV19	TRBJ2-7	.	CASSKKGYEQYF	TGTGCCAGTAGTAAGAAGGGATACGAGCAGTACTTC
once	TRBV4-3	TRBJ2-1	TRBD1	CASSQDFGQGFYNEQFF	TGCGCCAGCAGCCAAGATTTTGGACAGGGTTTTTACAATGAGCAGTTCTTC